Listed below are T cell receptor beta chains from one sample, sequenced in a study of blood T cell repertoires in COVID-19. Only in-frame clones appear in the TCRdb table, and some are missing; sequencing was by immunoSEQ multiplex PCR. The repertoire includes a few hundred thousand clones, approximately 90% of them detected once, and more than 1% sits in the top ten. Specimen: PBMCs or T cells enriched from blood (not recorded which). Receptors were obtained from a human donor in a cohort exposed to, infected with or recovered from COVID-19 (not recorded which). The donor label of this sample is uncertain. CDR3s include the opening cysteine and the closing phenylalanine or tryptophan. Fields, in order: CDR3 protein, CDR3 DNA, V gene, clone size, D gene, J gene. The D gene is left open where the match is weak. Size values are once, few and many counts, or a class for expanded clones, and some rows have none.

CDR3aa: CASSATGTGGRGYTF
CDR3nt: TGTGCCAGTAGTGCAACCGGGACAGGGGGCCGGGGCTACACCTTC
v_gene: TRBV19
abundance: .
d_gene: TRBD1
j_gene: TRBJ1-2

CDR3aa: CASSGDTLYEQYF
CDR3nt: TGTGCCAGCAGTGGGGACACACTTTACGAGCAGTACTTC
v_gene: TRBV2
abundance: .
d_gene: .
j_gene: TRBJ2-7

CDR3aa: CASSVDNPRIYGYTF
CDR3nt: TGTGCCAGCAGCGTAGATAACCCGCGGATCTATGGCTACACCTTC
v_gene: TRBV9
abundance: .
d_gene: .
j_gene: TRBJ1-2

CDR3aa: CASSLSPGEVGELFF
CDR3nt: TGCGCCAGCAGCTTGAGCCCGGGGGAGGTCGGGGAGCTGTTTTTT
v_gene: TRBV5-1
abundance: .
d_gene: .
j_gene: TRBJ2-2

CDR3aa: CASSHYQIETQYF
CDR3nt: TGTGCCAGCAGCCATTATCAGATAGAGACCCAGTACTTC
v_gene: TRBV14
abundance: once
d_gene: .
j_gene: TRBJ2-5

CDR3aa: CASSFLTFQETQYF
CDR3nt: TGCGCCAGCAGCTTCCTAACTTTCCAAGAGACCCAGTACTTC
v_gene: TRBV5-1
abundance: .
d_gene: .
j_gene: TRBJ2-5

CDR3aa: CASSPTTGQIPFYGYTF
CDR3nt: TGTGCCAGCAGCCCAACGACAGGGCAAATCCCCTTTTATGGCTACACCTTC
v_gene: TRBV7-9
abundance: .
d_gene: TRBD1
j_gene: TRBJ1-2

CDR3aa: CASSPGQGDRPQHF
CDR3nt: TGTGCCAGCTCACCGGGACAAGGAGACAGGCCCCAGCATTTT
v_gene: TRBV18
abundance: .
d_gene: .
j_gene: TRBJ1-5

CDR3aa: CASSRRLAAYEQYF
CDR3nt: TGTGCCAGCAGCAGGCGTCTAGCGGCCTACGAGCAGTACTTC
v_gene: TRBV21-1
abundance: once
d_gene: .
j_gene: TRBJ2-7

CDR3aa: CAWSASNTEAFF
CDR3nt: TGTGCCTGGAGTGCCTCGAACACTGAAGCTTTCTTT
v_gene: TRBV30
abundance: .
d_gene: .
j_gene: TRBJ1-1

CDR3aa: CAISELQDTIYF
CDR3nt: TGTGCCATCAGTGAGTTACAAGACACCATATATTTT
v_gene: TRBV10-3
abundance: .
d_gene: .
j_gene: TRBJ1-3

CDR3aa: CSGSSGGAGGELFF
CDR3nt: TGCAGCGGCTCTAGCGGGGGGGCTGGCGGGGAGCTGTTTTTT
v_gene: TRBV29-1
abundance: .
d_gene: TRBD2
j_gene: TRBJ2-2

CDR3aa: CASSSRNVETQYF
CDR3nt: TGTGCCAGCAGTTCTAGGAACGTAGAGACCCAGTACTTC
v_gene: TRBV12-3/TRBV12-4
abundance: .
d_gene: .
j_gene: TRBJ2-5

CDR3aa: CATSPTRESPFYGYTF
CDR3nt: TGTGCCACCAGCCCCACCCGAGAGAGCCCGTTCTATGGCTACACCTTC
v_gene: TRBV15
abundance: .
d_gene: .
j_gene: TRBJ1-2

CDR3aa: CASSRGLAGGRVTDTQYF
CDR3nt: TGTGCCAGCAGCAGGGGACTAGCGGGGGGGAGAGTGACAGATACGCAGTATTTT
v_gene: TRBV7-8
abundance: .
d_gene: TRBD2
j_gene: TRBJ2-3

CDR3aa: CASSYNEKLFF
CDR3nt: TGTGCCAGCAGTTATAATGAAAAACTGTTTTTT
v_gene: TRBV2
abundance: .
d_gene: .
j_gene: TRBJ1-4

CDR3aa: CASSAQPTGNYGYTF
CDR3nt: TGTGCCAGCAGTGCCCAACCGACAGGAAACTATGGCTACACCTTC
v_gene: TRBV2
abundance: .
d_gene: .
j_gene: TRBJ1-2

CDR3aa: CATSMGDRGLGKLFF
CDR3nt: TGTGCCACCAGCATGGGGGACAGGGGGCTTGGAAAACTGTTTTTT
v_gene: TRBV15
abundance: .
d_gene: TRBD1
j_gene: TRBJ1-4

CDR3aa: CASSLNRASYEQYF
CDR3nt: TGTGCCAGCAGTTTAAACAGGGCCTCCTACGAGCAGTACTTC
v_gene: TRBV27
abundance: once
d_gene: .
j_gene: TRBJ2-7

CDR3aa: CATSDPGRETQYF
CDR3nt: TGTGCCACCAGTGATCCCGGGAGAGAGACCCAGTACTTC
v_gene: TRBV24-1
abundance: .
d_gene: .
j_gene: TRBJ2-5

CDR3aa: CASSYGQGAYEQYF
CDR3nt: TGTGCCAGCAGTTACGGACAGGGGGCCTACGAGCAGTACTTC
v_gene: TRBV5-5
abundance: .
d_gene: TRBD1
j_gene: TRBJ2-7

CDR3aa: CASSSRRGREYEQYF
CDR3nt: TGTGCCAGCAGCTCAAGGCGGGGGCGAGAGTACGAGCAGTACTTC
v_gene: TRBV7-8
abundance: .
d_gene: .
j_gene: TRBJ2-7

CDR3aa: CAWSVGRGGQPQHF
CDR3nt: TGTGCCTGGAGTGTAGGCCGGGGAGGACAGCCCCAGCATTTT
v_gene: TRBV30
abundance: .
d_gene: .
j_gene: TRBJ1-5

CDR3aa: CASSPSGQATSRGYTF
CDR3nt: TGTGCCAGCTCACCATCCGGACAGGCCACCTCGAGGGGCTACACCTTC
v_gene: TRBV18
abundance: few
d_gene: TRBD1
j_gene: TRBJ1-2

CDR3aa: CASSQAPPGSDYEQYF
CDR3nt: TGCGCCAGCAGCCAAGCCCCACCAGGGTCGGACTACGAGCAGTACTTC
v_gene: TRBV4-1
abundance: .
d_gene: .
j_gene: TRBJ2-7

CDR3aa: CASSNHRDRSSYEQYF
CDR3nt: TGTGCCAGCAGCAACCACCGGGACAGAAGCTCCTACGAGCAGTACTTC
v_gene: TRBV2
abundance: .
d_gene: TRBD1
j_gene: TRBJ2-7

CDR3aa: CASSLLTGTGASEQYF
CDR3nt: TGTGCCAGCAGCCTGCTTACCGGGACAGGGGCCTCCGAGCAGTACTTC
v_gene: TRBV11-3
abundance: .
d_gene: TRBD1
j_gene: TRBJ2-7

CDR3aa: CASSPFRGQTSNTEAFF
CDR3nt: TGTGCCAGCTCCCCTTTCCGTGGGCAGACCTCAAACACTGAAGCTTTCTTT
v_gene: TRBV27
abundance: .
d_gene: .
j_gene: TRBJ1-1

CDR3aa: CASSARGGGWDTIYF
CDR3nt: TGTGCCAGCAGTGCCCGCGGAGGGGGCTGGGACACCATATATTTT
v_gene: TRBV27
abundance: .
d_gene: TRBD1
j_gene: TRBJ1-3

CDR3aa: CAWSEQGKTGNTIYF
CDR3nt: TGTGCCTGGAGTGAACAGGGTAAAACTGGAAACACCATATATTTT
v_gene: TRBV30
abundance: .
d_gene: .
j_gene: TRBJ1-3

CDR3aa: CASRPKQGMVMNTEAFF
CDR3nt: TGTGCCAGCAGACCCAAACAGGGGATGGTAATGAACACTGAAGCTTTCTTT
v_gene: TRBV5-6
abundance: .
d_gene: TRBD1
j_gene: TRBJ1-1

CDR3aa: CASTAQGGNTEAFF
CDR3nt: TGTGCCAGCACCGCGCAGGGAGGGAACACTGAAGCTTTCTTT
v_gene: TRBV2
abundance: .
d_gene: .
j_gene: TRBJ1-1

CDR3aa: CASSVRATSGNYEQYF
CDR3nt: TGTGCCAGCAGCGTCCGAGCGACTAGCGGGAACTACGAGCAGTACTTC
v_gene: TRBV9
abundance: .
d_gene: TRBD2
j_gene: TRBJ2-7

CDR3aa: CASSYPGLAVSYEQYF
CDR3nt: TGTGCCAGCAGCTATCCGGGACTAGCGGTGTCCTACGAGCAGTACTTC
v_gene: TRBV5-8
abundance: .
d_gene: TRBD2
j_gene: TRBJ2-7

CDR3aa: CASTPAGGIGYTF
CDR3nt: TGTGCCAGTACCCCCGCGGGCGGGATCGGCTACACCTTC
v_gene: TRBV19
abundance: few
d_gene: .
j_gene: TRBJ1-2

CDR3aa: CASSLWDSSNTEAFF
CDR3nt: TGTGCCAGCAGCCTATGGGACAGTTCGAACACTGAAGCTTTCTTT
v_gene: TRBV6-6
abundance: .
d_gene: TRBD1
j_gene: TRBJ1-1

CDR3aa: CASSQEKTTQGKYGYTF
CDR3nt: TGTGCCAGCAGCCAAGAAAAGACCACACAGGGAAAATATGGCTACACCTTC
v_gene: TRBV4-2
abundance: .
d_gene: .
j_gene: TRBJ1-2

CDR3aa: CASSLGLAGTDTQYF
CDR3nt: TGCGCCAGCAGCTTAGGGCTAGCGGGAACAGATACGCAGTATTTT
v_gene: TRBV5-1
abundance: .
d_gene: TRBD2
j_gene: TRBJ2-3

CDR3aa: CASSRTVNTEAFF
CDR3nt: TGTGCCAGCAGCCGGACAGTGAACACTGAAGCTTTCTTT
v_gene: TRBV7-3
abundance: .
d_gene: .
j_gene: TRBJ1-1

CDR3aa: CASRSTGASNQPQHF
CDR3nt: TGTGCCAGCAGGTCTACAGGGGCCAGCAATCAGCCCCAGCATTTT
v_gene: TRBV28
abundance: .
d_gene: TRBD1
j_gene: TRBJ1-5

CDR3aa: CASSPGTANTEAFF
CDR3nt: TGTGCCAGCAGCCCGGGGACAGCGAACACTGAAGCTTTCTTT
v_gene: TRBV7-9
abundance: .
d_gene: TRBD1
j_gene: TRBJ1-1

CDR3aa: CASSQPPGGNTEAFF
CDR3nt: TGCGCCAGCAGCCAACCCCCGGGGGGGAACACTGAAGCTTTCTTT
v_gene: TRBV4-1
abundance: .
d_gene: .
j_gene: TRBJ1-1